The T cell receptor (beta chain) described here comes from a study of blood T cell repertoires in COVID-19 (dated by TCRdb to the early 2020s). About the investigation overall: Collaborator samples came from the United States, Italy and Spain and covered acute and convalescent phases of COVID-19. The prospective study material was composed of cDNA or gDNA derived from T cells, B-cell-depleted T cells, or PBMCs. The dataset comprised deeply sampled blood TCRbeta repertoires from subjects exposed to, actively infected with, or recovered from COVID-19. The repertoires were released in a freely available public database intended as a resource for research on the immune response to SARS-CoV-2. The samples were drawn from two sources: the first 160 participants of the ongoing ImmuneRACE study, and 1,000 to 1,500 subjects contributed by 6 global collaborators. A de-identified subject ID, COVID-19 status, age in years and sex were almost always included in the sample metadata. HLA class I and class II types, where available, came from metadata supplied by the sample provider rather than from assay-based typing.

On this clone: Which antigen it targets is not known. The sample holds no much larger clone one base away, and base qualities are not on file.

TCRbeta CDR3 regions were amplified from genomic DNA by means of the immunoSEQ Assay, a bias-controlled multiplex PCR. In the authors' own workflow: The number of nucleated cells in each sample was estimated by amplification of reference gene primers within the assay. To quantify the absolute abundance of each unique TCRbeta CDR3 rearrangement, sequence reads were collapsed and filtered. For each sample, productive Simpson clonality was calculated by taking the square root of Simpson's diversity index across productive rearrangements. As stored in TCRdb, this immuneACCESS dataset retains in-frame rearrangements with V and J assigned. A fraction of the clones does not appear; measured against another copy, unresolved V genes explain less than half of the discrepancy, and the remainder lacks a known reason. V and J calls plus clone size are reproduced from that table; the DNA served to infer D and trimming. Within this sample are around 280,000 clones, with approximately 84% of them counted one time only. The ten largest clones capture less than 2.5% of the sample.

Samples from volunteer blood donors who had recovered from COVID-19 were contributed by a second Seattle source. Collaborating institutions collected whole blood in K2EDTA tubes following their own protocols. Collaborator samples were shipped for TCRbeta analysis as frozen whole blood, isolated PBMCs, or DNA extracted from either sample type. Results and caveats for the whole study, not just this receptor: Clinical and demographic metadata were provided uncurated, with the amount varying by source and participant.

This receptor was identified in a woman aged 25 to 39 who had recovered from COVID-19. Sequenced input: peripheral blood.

The DNA sequence reads TGTGCCAGCAGACCCGAGGAGTCTGGGGCCAACGTCCTGACTTTC. This gives the protein CASRPEESGANVLTF. The V and J segments used are TRBV7-2 and TRBJ2-6; the D gene is unclear. The germline V gene encodes CDR1 SGHTA and CDR2 FQGNSA. The CDR3 starts with the cysteine, ends with the phenylalanine, and has 15 residues. The only DNA kept is the CDR3, 45 bases in frame from the first base. V sheds 6 bases and J sheds 1 base, leaving 10 bases between their ends.